One and the same sample provided the 28 T cell receptor beta chains below, sequenced in a study of post-analysis software for immune sequencing data. Study observations and caveats: TRBV5-6, TRBV5-1 and TRBV20-1 belonged to a set of roughly five TRBV segments that were more frequent in patients than controls.

Prepared TCR beta cDNA libraries contained unique molecular identifiers. TCRdb processed the PCR reads anew with MiXCR; each CDR3 protein has one entry. The profile covers 650,000 to 900,000 distinct CDR3 sequences, with about 43% appearing a single time and roughly 4.5% taken by the ten largest. Their cognate antigens are unknown. Sequenced input: blood. The receptor source for this set is a girl aged 10-17 years with multiple sclerosis.

This clonotype was detected a few times. CDR3 nucleotide sequence: TGCAGCGCCGGCCGCACAGATACGCAGTATTTT. Protein sequence: CSAGRTDTQYF. The J gene is TRBJ2-3, the V gene TRBV20-1; no definite D call. Germline-derived CDR1 and CDR2 are DFQATT and SNEGSKA (reference sequence). The CDR3 covers 11 residues.

The V gene is TRBV6-2 or TRBV6-3, the J gene TRBJ2-7, with TRBD2 matching 9 bases. In germline, CDR1 is MNHEY, CDR2 SVGEGT. Trimming took 5 bases from V and 4 from J; bases not matched to a gene: 9. This CDR3 is 15 amino acids long. The CDR3 DNA follows: TGTGCCAGCAGTGGCCTGCGCGGGAGGGATTACGAGCAGTACTTC. It yields the protein CASSGLRGRDYEQYF.

The chain is built from TRBV6-6 and TRBJ2-5, with TRBD2 identical over 7 bases. Germline CDR1 MNHNY, CDR2 SVGAGI (reference sequence). Losses at the gene ends were 6 bases for V and 1 base for J; bases not matched to a gene: 8. There are 15 residues in the CDR3. The CDR3 reads CASRERDRRQETQYF. The CDR3 region has the DNA TGTGCCAGCAGGGAGCGGGACCGCCGCCAAGAGACCCAGTACTTC.

The chain links TRBV12-5 to TRBJ1-1; maybe TRBD1 (5 bases). V was trimmed by 8 bases and J by 4 bases, leaving 11 bases between them. Germline CDR1 reads LGHNT; CDR2 reads FRNRAP. This CDR3 comprises 12 residues. The DNA for the CDR3 is TGTGCTAGTACTCAGGGTCTCACTGAAGCTTTCTTT. As protein: CASTQGLTEAFF.

This clonotype was picked up many times. The CDR3 is CSASIFTSGMNEQYF. CDR3 sequence (DNA): TGCAGTGCCAGCATTTTTACTAGCGGGATGAACGAGCAGTACTTC. V and J are TRBV20-1 and TRBJ2-7; 10 bases are shared with TRBD2. Trimming cost V 6 bases and J 5 bases; bases outside gene matches: 13. Germline CDR1 DFQATT, CDR2 SNEGSKA (reference sequence). There are 15 residues in the CDR3.

The J gene is TRBJ1-5, the V gene TRBV20-1, with 9 bases that match TRBD1. V lost 3 bases and J lost 3; bases outside the gene matches: 9. Per germline, CDR1 DFQATT and CDR2 SNEGSKA (reference sequence). This CDR3 has 16 amino acids. The CDR3 loop reads CSARLQGARDNQPQHF. DNA of the CDR3: TGCAGTGCTAGGCTACAGGGGGCGCGGGACAATCAGCCCCAGCATTTT.

The rearrangement uses TRBV6-5 and TRBJ2-4, with D possibly TRBD2 on 6 matching bases. The germline CDR1 and CDR2 sequences are MNHEY and SVGAGI. The CDR3 contains 13 residues. The ends were cut back, 8 bases at V and 1 base at J, with 9 bases in the middle. CDR3 in DNA: TGTGCCAGCCAGAGCGGGGCCAAAAACATTCAGTACTTC. It yields the protein CASQSGAKNIQYF.

This chain uses TRBV20-1 with TRBJ1-2; 10 nucleotides line up with TRBD1. The germline gives CDR1 DFQATT, CDR2 SNEGSKA (reference sequence). V lost 5 bases to trimming and J lost 4 bases; unmatched junction nucleotides: 7. This CDR3 has 14 residues. The CDR3 region has the DNA TGCAGTGCTCCGGGACAGGGGATCAGCTATGGCTACACCTTC. Protein: CSAPGQGISYGYTF.

This chain connects TRBV20-1 to TRBJ2-5; tentatively, D is TRBD1 (7 bases). Trimming took 0 bases from V and 5 from J, leaving 16 bases between them. The CDR3 runs 15 residues. Germline CDR1 and CDR2: DFQATT and SNEGSKA (reference sequence). The CDR3 spells CSARDPRGDWETQYF. The CDR3 region has the DNA TGCAGTGCTAGAGACCCCAGGGGGGACTGGGAGACCCAGTACTTC.

The V call is TRBV29-1, the J call TRBJ2-1, with no clear D. V was cut by 0 bases and J by 0 bases, with 3 bases left in between. CDR3 length equals 13 residues. CDR1 is SQVTM, CDR2 ANQGSEA, per germline. The CDR3 is CSVEENSYNEQFF. The CDR3 DNA is TGCAGCGTTGAAGAGAACTCCTACAATGAGCAGTTCTTC.

V gene TRBV10-3 combines with J gene TRBJ2-3; 8 nucleotides match TRBD2. J was trimmed by 4 bases and V by 5 bases; bases with no gene match: 14. Germline CDR1 ENHRY, CDR2 SYGVKD. The CDR3 is 17 amino acids. This CDR3 reads CAISLTGSGSVADTQYF. In nucleotides, the CDR3 is TGTGCCATCAGTCTCACGGGGAGCGGGAGTGTGGCAGATACGCAGTATTTT.

This clonotype was seen only a few times. DNA for the CDR3: TGTGCCACCGGTAGCGGGGTCGTCTACAATGAGCAGTTCTTC. This encodes CATGSGVVYNEQFF. The V gene is TRBV24-1, the J gene TRBJ2-1; 8 bases fit TRBD2. With 9 bases clipped from V and 3 bases from J, the junction kept 6 bases outside the gene matches. Germline loops: CDR1 KGHDR, CDR2 SFDVKD. This CDR3 has 14 residues.

This clonotype appeared a few times. This sequence joins TRBV6-6 and TRBJ1-1; no reliable D call. Trimming took 0 bases from V and 4 from J, leaving 9 bases between them. Germline CDR1 reads MNHNY; CDR2 reads SVGAGI (reference sequence). The CDR3 is 14 amino acids. Here the CDR3 reads CASSYSAEVTEAFF. DNA for the CDR3: TGTGCCAGCAGTTACTCGGCTGAAGTCACTGAAGCTTTCTTT.

The chain carries TRBV11-2 and TRBJ2-3; TRBD2 is a possible D gene (6 bases). Germline lookup yields CDR1 SGHAT and CDR2 FQNNGV. The CDR3 consists of 15 residues. V was shortened by 4 bases and J by 0 bases, with 11 bases between the two germline ends. Written as DNA, the CDR3 is TGTGCCAGCAGCTCCTCGACTAGGAGCACAGATACGCAGTATTTT. This translates into CASSSSTRSTDTQYF.

This sequence joins TRBV20-1 and TRBJ1-2; no definite D call. The CDR3 extends over 14 amino acids. Germline CDR1 DFQATT, CDR2 SNEGSKA (reference sequence). V was pared by 0 bases and J by 2 bases, with 10 bases between. The CDR3 region has the DNA TGCAGTGCTAGAGACACACAGAGCAACTATGGCTACACCTTC. Its translation is CSARDTQSNYGYTF.

J is TRBJ2-7 and V is TRBV28, with a possible D match to TRBD2 (6 bases). Germline V lookup: CDR1 MDHEN, CDR2 SYDVKM. V lost 5 bases, J lost 0 bases, and 14 bases lay in between. This CDR3 has 15 amino acids. The CDR3 sequence: CASSPRLAFSYEQYF. In DNA form, the CDR3 reads TGTGCCAGCAGTCCCCGTCTAGCGTTCTCCTACGAGCAGTACTTC.

This clonotype was counted only a few times. This sequence joins TRBV12-3 or TRBV12-4 and TRBJ2-3; TRBD2 might be the D (5 bases). This CDR3 is 13 amino acids long. V lost 6 bases to trimming and J lost 6 bases, with 13 bases between them. This CDR3 is CASRNSGGDTQYF. CDR3 DNA: TGTGCCAGCAGGAACAGCGGTGGGGATACGCAGTATTTT.

V usage is TRBV27 and J usage is TRBJ2-3; no clear D gene. V lost 5 bases and J 6 bases, leaving 15 bases between the germline ends. Germline-derived CDR1 and CDR2 are MNHEY and SMNVEV (reference sequence). CDR3 length: 14 residues. CDR3 residues: CASSPLAGFDTQYF. The CDR3 nucleotides read TGTGCCAGCAGTCCCCTCGCTGGATTCGATACGCAGTATTTT.

As to this clonotype: Sequence at one end of the junction differs from germline and may be a read error. V is TRBV7-9 and J is TRBJ1-2; tentatively, D is TRBD1 (5 bases). Per germline, CDR1 SEHNR and CDR2 FQNEAQ (reference sequence). The CDR3 spans 15 residues. The chain's CDR3 is CASQFQGATNYGYTF. The CDR3 bases are TGTGCCAGCCAATTTCAGGGAGCAACTAACTACGGCTACACCTTC. The full variable domain, with the rest looked up from reference TRBV7-9 and TRBJ1-2, is DTGVSQNPRHKITKRGQNVTFRCDPISEHNRLYWYRQTLGQGPEFLTYFQNEAQLEKSRLLSDRFSAERPKGSFSTLEIQRTEQGDSAMYLCASQFQGATNYGYTFGSGTRLTVV.

This clonotype has only a few counts. For the CDR3, the DNA is TGTGCCAGCAGTCTGTTGCTAGATCCGATGCCCAATGAGCAGTTCTTC. Translated, it gives CASSLLLDPMPNEQFF. This chain links TRBV12-3 or TRBV12-4 with TRBJ2-1; D ambiguous. CDR3 length: 16 residues. Deletions cut 5 bases from V and 6 bases from J, with 20 bases between.

V and J are TRBV27 and TRBJ2-5, with D unresolved. The germline gives CDR1 MNHEY, CDR2 SMNVEV (reference sequence). There are 13 residues in the CDR3. The V gene lost 10 bases and the J gene lost 0 bases, with 12 bases spanning the gap. CDR3 sequence: CATVDLYQETQYF. DNA of the CDR3: TGTGCCACCGTGGACCTGTACCAAGAGACCCAGTACTTC.

The CDR3 region is CAISLTSPPDTQYF. Here the CDR3 DNA reads TGTGCCATCAGCCTGACTAGCCCCCCAGATACGCAGTATTTT. The chain carries TRBV10-3 and TRBJ2-3, with 7 bases fitting TRBD2. CDR1 is ENHRY and CDR2 is SYGVKD in the germline V gene. V was pared by 6 bases and J by 4 bases, with 7 bases of the junction left unmatched. There are 14 residues in the CDR3.

This clonotype has just one count. CDR3 DNA sequence: TGTGCCAGCAGCTTAGCGCTCCTCAGCACAGATACGCAGTATTTT. Protein product: CASSLALLSTDTQYF. The chain is built from TRBV7-2 and TRBJ2-3; D uncertain. CDR3 length: 15 amino acids. V dropped 0 bases and J dropped 0 bases, with 7 bases sitting between them. Germline lookup yields CDR1 SGHTA and CDR2 FQGNSA.

The chain is built from TRBV20-1 and TRBJ2-7, with 8 bases that match TRBD2. This CDR3 comprises 15 residues. V lost 0 bases, J lost 4 bases, and 8 bases stayed unmatched. Germline lookup yields CDR1 DFQATT and CDR2 SNEGSKA (reference sequence). The CDR3 nucleotides read TGCAGTGCTAGAGATACCCAGCGGGAGAATTACGAGCAGTACTTC. Translated, it gives CSARDTQRENYEQYF.

V gene TRBV7-8 combines with J gene TRBJ2-5, with unresolved D. Germline lookup yields CDR1 SGHVS and CDR2 FQNEAQ. The CDR3 is made up of 15 amino acids. V was shortened by 2 bases and J by 11 bases, with 21 bases between the two germline ends. CDR3 amino acids: CASSLNHPRSSEQYF. Here the CDR3 DNA reads TGTGCCAGCAGCTTAAATCATCCGCGGTCGTCTGAGCAGTACTTC.

V and J are TRBV24-1 and TRBJ2-5, with D possibly TRBD2 on 6 matching bases. The CDR3 consists of 16 residues. Trimming pared 4 bases from V and 11 bases from J, leaving 25 bases between. CDR1 KGHDR and CDR2 SFDVKD come from the germline V gene. CDR3 in DNA: TGTGCCACCAGTGACCCAGGAGGGGTTCTCGGAAATGAGCAGTACTTC. It codes for CATSDPGGVLGNEQYF.

The J gene is TRBJ2-7, the V gene TRBV2, with 9 positions matching TRBD1. The DNA end lines up better with TRBJ2-5; the J call may be wrong. In germline, CDR1 is SNHLY, CDR2 FYNNEI. The CDR3 is made up of 16 amino acids. This CDR3 reads CASSVRDRVIVETQYF. The CDR3, as DNA: TGTGCCAGCAGCGTCCGGGACAGGGTAATAGTAGAGACCCAGTACTTC.

This clonotype was picked up a small number of times. The chain joins TRBV4-2 to TRBJ2-4; 15 bases match TRBD2. V lost 2 bases to trimming and J lost 0 bases; unmatched junction nucleotides: 5. Germline CDR1 and CDR2: LGHNA and YNFKEQ. This CDR3 is built from 19 residues. CDR3 region: CASSQRTSGRALAKNIQYF. The CDR3 nucleotides are TGTGCCAGCAGCCAACGGACTAGCGGGAGGGCCCTAGCCAAAAACATTCAGTACTTC.